This entry lists 24 T cell receptor beta chains sequenced from one sample in a study of blood T cell repertoires in COVID-19. Only in-frame clones appear in the TCRdb table, and some are missing; sequencing was by immunoSEQ multiplex PCR. The data show around 200,000 clones, with around four fifths seen just once and 15% to 20% held by the top ten. The sample comprised peripheral blood. Receptors were obtained from a woman aged 80 or older with active or convalescent COVID-19.

This sequence joins TRBV11-2 and TRBJ1-3, with TRBD1 matching over 8 bases. The CDR3 is 15 amino acids. Trimming removed 0 bases from V and 9 bases from J; junction bases left unmatched: 7. Germline loops: CDR1 SGHAT, CDR2 FQNNGV. CDR3 sequence (DNA): TGTGCCAGCAGCTTAGAGGGACAGGTCCGCGGCACCATATATTTT. Protein sequence: CASSLEGQVRGTIYF.

The chain carries TRBV19 and TRBJ1-2; 7 bases agree with TRBD1. The CDR3 covers 15 residues. Germline V gene lookup returns CDR1 LNHDA and CDR2 SQIVND (reference sequence). V trimming: 10 bases; J trimming: 7 bases; junction bases outside the gene matches: 18. CDR3 nucleotide sequence: TGTGCCACCGGGGATAGCGTAACAGGGGTACGTGGCTACACCTTC. Encoded protein: CATGDSVTGVRGYTF.

V is TRBV7-5 and J is TRBJ2-7; the table gives TRBD1 as D, unverified against the DNA. TRBV7-5 is recorded as a pseudogene. The CDR3 extends over 15 amino acids. The DNA for the CDR3 is TGTGCCAGAAGCGTCAAACAGGGGACTCACTACGAGCAGTACTTC. Translation gives CARSVKQGTHYEQYF.

The rearrangement joins TRBV28 to TRBJ2-1, with TRBD1 as a possible D gene (6 bases). The CDR3 is made up of 11 amino acids. Germline CDR1 is MDHEN and CDR2 is SYDVKM. Trimming removed 4 bases at V and 13 bases at J, with 11 bases between. CDR3 protein: CASSSGTIQFF. The CDR3 DNA follows: TGTGCCAGCAGTTCCGGGACAATACAGTTCTTC.

This clone is a singleton in its sample. The chain joins TRBV4-1 to TRBJ2-7; a weak D match, TRBD2 (6 bases). Germline lookup yields CDR1 MGHRA and CDR2 YSYEKL. V dropped 3 bases and J dropped 5 bases, with 14 bases sitting between them. The CDR3 totals 14 residues. CDR3 DNA sequence: TGCGCCAGCAGCCAGAGGGGTCCGGGGGACGAGCAGTACTTC. It translates to CASSQRGPGDEQYF.

The sample holds a few counts of this clone. V is TRBV6-2 or TRBV6-3 and J is TRBJ2-3; 8 nucleotides match TRBD2. The V gene's germline CDR1 is MNHEY and CDR2 SVGEGT. V was pared by 2 bases and J by 2 bases, with 6 bases of the junction left unmatched. The CDR3 is 16 residues long. The chain's CDR3 is CASSYKAGGNTDTQYF. For the CDR3, the DNA is TGTGCCAGCAGTTACAAGGCGGGGGGAAACACAGATACGCAGTATTTT.

This clone was observed once. The rearrangement links TRBV3-1 (or the pseudogene TRBV3-2) to TRBJ1-2; TRBD1 matches at 7 bases. CDR1 is LGHDT, CDR2 YNNKEL, per germline (reference sequence). Trimming cost V 4 bases and J 4 bases; bases outside gene matches: 6. This CDR3 region has 14 residues. The CDR3 sequence is CASSRRTGPYGYTF. The CDR3 nucleotides are TGTGCCAGCAGCCGTAGGACAGGTCCCTATGGCTACACCTTC.

The chain uses TRBV12-3 or TRBV12-4 and TRBJ1-2; weak D call: TRBD1 (5 bases). CDR3 length equals 13 residues. V gave up 3 bases and J gave up 1 base, with 6 bases separating them. CDR3 region: CASSFDSNYGYTF. The DNA for the CDR3 is TGTGCCAGCAGTTTTGACAGTAACTATGGCTACACCTTC.

The chain employs TRBV7-3 and TRBJ2-3; 12 bases match TRBD2. The CDR3 covers 15 residues. After removal of 5 bases from V and 6 bases from J, the junction contained 6 bases not matched to a gene. In germline, CDR1 is SGHTA, CDR2 FQGTGA. In DNA form, the CDR3 reads TGTGCCAGCAGCCTGGGACTAGCGGGTTGGGATACGCAGTATTTT. Encoded protein: CASSLGLAGWDTQYF.

Only one count was recorded for this clone. The CDR3 DNA reads as TGTGCCAGCAGTTCGGATCCCTGGAGTGAAGCTTTCTTT. It is translated as CASSSDPWSEAFF. V is TRBV28 and J is TRBJ1-1; D uncertain. Trimming removed 4 bases at V and 7 bases at J, with 13 bases between. Germline CDR1 MDHEN, CDR2 SYDVKM. This CDR3 spans 13 amino acids.

J is TRBJ2-3 and V is TRBV6-1, with 7 bases lining up with TRBD1. This CDR3 has 14 amino acids. Germline V CDR1 and CDR2: MNHNS, SASEGT. V lost 6 bases and J lost 4; bases outside the gene matches: 7. CDR3 DNA sequence: TGTGCCAGCAGGCTCACAGGGGCCGCAGATACGCAGTATTTT. Translated: CASRLTGAADTQYF.

As to this clone: One end of the junction fails to match germline, which may point to a read error. The gene calls are TRBV28 and TRBJ2-4; the match to TRBD1 covers 10 bases. This CDR3 contains 13 residues. CDR1 MDHEN and CDR2 SYDVKM come from the germline V gene. The chain's CDR3 is CASSRDRGLRVRF. For the CDR3, the DNA is TGTGCCAGCAGTCGGGACAGGGGCCTACGAGTTCGCTTC.

The chain has TRBV5-1 and TRBJ2-7; 10 bases are a match to TRBD1. Trimming took 0 bases from V and 3 from J; bases not matched to a gene: 6. The CDR3 sequence is 16 residues long. Germline V gene lookup returns CDR1 SGHRS and CDR2 YFSETQ. CDR3 protein: CASSLAPGQGFYEQYF. The CDR3 DNA sequence: TGCGCCAGCAGCTTGGCTCCGGGACAGGGGTTCTACGAGCAGTACTTC.

This clone was recorded once. This chain uses TRBV4-1 with TRBJ2-2; 7 bases map to TRBD2. Germline CDR1 MGHRA, CDR2 YSYEKL. Trimming removed 0 bases from V and 5 bases from J; junction bases left unmatched: 12. CDR3 length: 18 amino acids. CDR3 coding DNA: TGCGCCAGCAGCCAAGAATTGGGCGGGAGTTTGCTTACCGGGGAGCTGTTTTTT. This translates into CASSQELGGSLLTGELFF.

The J gene is TRBJ2-4, the V gene TRBV6-5; TRBD2 agrees at 10 bases. CDR3 length: 14 residues. V dropped 6 bases and J dropped 7; count of bases not matched to a gene: 6. CDR1 and CDR2 from the germline V gene are MNHEY and SVGAGI. DNA of the CDR3: TGTGCCAGCAGGCGCAGCGGGGGGGGGAACATTCAGTACTTC. It translates to CASRRSGGGNIQYF.

This clone occurred a few times. The rearrangement uses TRBV4-1 and TRBJ1-1, with TRBD1 matching 7 bases. The ends lost 2 bases at V and 4 bases at J; junction bases unmatched: 4. Germline V lookup: CDR1 MGHRA, CDR2 YSYEKL. The CDR3 is 14 residues long. The DNA for the CDR3 is TGCGCCAGCAGCCAAACAGGGGCGGGCACTGAAGCTTTCTTT. Protein sequence: CASSQTGAGTEAFF.

This chain uses TRBV5-5 with TRBJ2-3; tentative D call: TRBD2 (6 bases). Germline V lookup: CDR1 SGHKS, CDR2 YYEKEE (reference sequence). The CDR3 contains 11 residues. V was clipped by 6 bases and J by 9 bases, with 11 bases between them. The CDR3 protein is CASTPGETQYF. In DNA, the CDR3 is TGTGCCAGCACCCCGGGGGAGACGCAGTATTTT.

The V call is TRBV6-5, the J call TRBJ1-5; D is uncertain. The CDR3 loop spans 15 amino acids. From germline, CDR1 is MNHEY and CDR2 SVGAGI. Trimming took off 6 bases at V and 5 bases at J, with 17 bases between the two ends. In nucleotides, the CDR3 is TGTGCCAGCAGCCCCGAAAGAGGCCGCCATCAGCCCCAGCATTTT. This translates into CASSPERGRHQPQHF.

The gene calls are TRBV6-2 or TRBV6-3 and TRBJ2-2, with a tentative D call TRBD2 (6 bases). The V and J ends lost 6 bases and 4 bases respectively, with 12 bases between them. The CDR3 spans 14 residues. The V gene's germline CDR1 is MNHEY and CDR2 SVGEGT. Here the CDR3 DNA reads TGTGCCAGCAGCCTCAGCGGGTTCACCGGGGAGCTGTTTTTT. The encoded protein is CASSLSGFTGELFF.

V and J are TRBV7-2 and TRBJ2-7; tentatively, D is TRBD1 (6 bases). This CDR3 region has 15 residues. Germline CDR1 and CDR2: SGHTA and FQGNSA. Trimming removed 0 bases at V and 2 bases at J, with 11 bases between. This CDR3 is CASSLAQGQPYEQYF. The CDR3 DNA follows: TGTGCCAGCAGCTTAGCGCAGGGGCAACCCTACGAGCAGTACTTC.

V usage is TRBV5-4 and J usage is TRBJ2-7, with D perhaps matching TRBD2 (5 bases). This CDR3 spans 14 amino acids. Trimming stripped 4 bases from V and 1 base from J, with 12 bases between. CDR1 is SGHNT and CDR2 is YYREEE in the germline V gene (reference sequence). CDR3 DNA: TGTGCCAGCAGCCGGTCGGGAATATCCTACGAGCAGTACTTC. As protein: CASSRSGISYEQYF.

This chain joins TRBV12-3 or TRBV12-4 and TRBJ1-2; D remains unclear. Deletions cut 11 bases from V and 2 bases from J, with 12 bases between. This CDR3 is built from 12 residues. The chain's CDR3 is CAGGRANYGYTF. The CDR3 DNA reads TGTGCCGGCGGGCGGGCGAACTATGGCTACACCTTC.

Only one count was recorded for this clone. The rearrangement links TRBV28 to TRBJ2-1, with TRBD1 matching 8 bases. The CDR3 is 14 residues long. Germline CDR1 is MDHEN and CDR2 is SYDVKM. Trimming at V came to 5 bases and at J to 7 bases, leaving 7 bases not matched to a gene. CDR3 protein: CASSPGTGSNEQFF. Here the CDR3 DNA reads TGTGCCAGCAGTCCCGGGACAGGCTCGAATGAGCAGTTCTTC.

This rearrangement joins TRBV7-3 to TRBJ2-3, with 13 bases lining up with TRBD2. The J segment lost 2 bases and the V segment lost 2 bases, leaving 1 base of the junction unmatched. Germline assignment: CDR1 SGHTA and CDR2 FQGTGA. The CDR3 covers 16 residues. For the CDR3, the DNA is TGTGCCAGCAGCTTAGGGACTAGCGGGATCACAGATACGCAGTATTTT. It encodes CASSLGTSGITDTQYF.